This T cell receptor (beta chain) derives from a study of beta chain features in type 1 diabetes. On the study more broadly: All samples combined gave roughly 110,000,000 sorted cells for examination.

Expressed TCRB transcripts were sequenced because the entire RNA isolate underwent reverse transcription. Here immunoSEQ multiplex PCR was the method, and the copy in TCRdb shows in-frame clones only, minus some. The sample lists about 350,000 clones; 15% to 20% were seen once. From germline, CDR1 is PRHDT and CDR2 FYEKMQ (reference sequence). V lost 6 bases to trimming and J lost 5 bases; unmatched junction nucleotides: 9. The CDR3 has 16 residues. Sequenced input: naive CD4+ T cells from blood. The clonotype was recovered from a woman younger than 30 in good health. The chain links TRBV13 to TRBJ1-4; 10 bases line up with TRBD1. CDR3 DNA sequence: TGTGCCAGCAGTCACACCCCGGGACAGGGGAATGAAAAACTGTTTTTT. Protein sequence: CASSHTPGQGNEKLFF.